The entry below gives a single T cell receptor beta chain sequence along with its context. The antigen is unknown. TCRdb analysed the reads with MiXCR anew, one entry per CDR3 protein. The table lists roughly 920,000 distinct CDR3 sequences, roughly 30% of them singletons. This sample was taken from a study of T cell repertoires in cytomegalovirus infection. Study overall: Selected CMV epitopes included recently identified HLA-C-restricted ones as well as well-studied HLA-B-restricted ones. Public TCR beta signatures were indicative of both CMV infection and a matching HLA type.

Trimming cost V 0 bases and J 7 bases, with 10 bases left between them. Germline CDR1 and CDR2: MGHRA and YSYEKL. The CDR3 is 14 residues long. General study points: The ex vivo response was dominated by HLA-C-restricted CMV-specific TCR beta clonotypes. Cumulative frequency of public TCR beta families picked out carriers of CMV plus the relevant HLA.

This specimen consisted of cultured CD8+ T cells from PBMCs, obtained from culture after CMV antigen stimulation. V is TRBV4-1 and J is TRBJ2-1; unclear D gene. This TCR was sampled from a human donor in good health (CMV status not recorded). Some clones in this sample may be carry-over from other donors' samples. CDR3 protein: CASSQETQRNEQFF. Here the CDR3 DNA reads TGCGCCAGCAGCCAAGAGACCCAGCGTAATGAGCAGTTCTTC.